The 21 T cell receptor beta chains in this list originate from one sample, sequenced in a study of molecular identifiers for immune sequencing clone quantification. In TCRdb, the PCR reads were re-called with MiXCR into one record per CDR3 protein. The sample has approximately 97,000 distinct CDR3 sequences, 20% to 30% seen once. Sequencing used naive CD8+ T cells from blood, with Jurkat cell RNA spiked in. Subset: FACS-sorted CD8+CD4-CCR7+CD45RA+ naive T cells. These receptors came from a human donor in good health. Some libraries in this study had Jurkat cell RNA spiked in.

This sequence joins TRBV2 and TRBJ2-1; the D gene is possibly TRBD1 (6 bases). Germline CDR1 and CDR2: SNHLY and FYNNEI. V was cut by 0 bases and J by 9 bases, with 9 bases left in between. The CDR3 runs 13 residues. CDR3 DNA: TGTGCCAGCAGTGAAGCGCGAGGGGGTGAGCAGTTCTTC. This translates into CASSEARGGEQFF.

In this sample, this clonotype turned up many times. The chain's CDR3 is CAISDPQGYEQYF. The CDR3 bases are TGTGCCATCAGTGACCCACAGGGATACGAGCAGTACTTC. J is TRBJ2-7 and V is TRBV10-3; the D gene is possibly TRBD1 (6 bases). The V end was cut by 3 bases, the J end by 4 bases, with 10 bases between. CDR3 length equals 13 residues. Germline CDR1 ENHRY, CDR2 SYGVKD.

Many counts were recorded for this clonotype. V and J are TRBV6-5 and TRBJ1-5; D ambiguous. The V and J ends lost 0 bases and 1 base respectively, with 7 bases between them. Germline V gives CDR1 MNHEY, CDR2 SVGAGI. The CDR3 runs 15 residues. The CDR3 DNA follows: TGTGCCAGCAGTTACTCATCCAGGAGCAATCAGCCCCAGCATTTT. This translates into CASSYSSRSNQPQHF.

This sequence joins TRBV25-1 and TRBJ2-7, with TRBD1 identical over 7 bases. The CDR3 runs 13 residues. Trimming at V came to 6 bases and at J to 3 bases, leaving 5 bases not matched to a gene. Germline assignment: CDR1 MGHDK and CDR2 SYGVNS. CDR3 amino acids: CASRTGDVYEQYF. The CDR3 DNA sequence: TGTGCCAGCAGAACAGGGGATGTCTACGAGCAGTACTTC.

This clonotype was seen more than once but under ten times. CDR3 in amino acids: CSVGGSYNEQFF. CDR3 nucleotides: TGCAGCGTTGGGGGCTCCTACAATGAGCAGTTCTTC. The chain joins TRBV29-1 to TRBJ2-1; D is unresolved. Trimming removed 4 bases at V and 0 bases at J, with 4 bases between. Germline loops: CDR1 SQVTM, CDR2 ANQGSEA. The CDR3 consists of 12 residues.

Concerning this clonotype: One end of the junction is discordant with germline, which a read error may explain. This chain uses TRBV27 with TRBJ2-7; D is ambiguous. CDR3 length equals 13 residues. Germline V gives CDR1 MNHEY, CDR2 SMNVEV (reference sequence). In DNA form, the CDR3 reads TGTGCCAGCAGTTTAGGGATGGGATACGAGCTGTACTTC. Residues: CASSLGMGYELYF.

This clonotype was recorded many times. The V gene is TRBV4-3, the J gene TRBJ2-7; 14 nucleotides agree with TRBD2. CDR3 length: 16 residues. Per germline, CDR1 LGHNA and CDR2 YSLEER. With 3 bases clipped from V and 7 bases from J, the junction kept 8 bases outside the gene matches. The CDR3 is CASSQGLAGALGEQYF. The CDR3 DNA reads as TGCGCCAGCAGCCAGGGACTAGCGGGGGCCTTAGGGGAGCAGTACTTC.

This clonotype was counted ten times or more. The chain has TRBV13 and TRBJ1-4; a weak D match, TRBD1 (5 bases). The germline gives CDR1 PRHDT, CDR2 FYEKMQ (reference sequence). This CDR3 has 16 residues. V gave up 5 bases and J gave up 3 bases, with 16 bases separating them. The CDR3 protein is CASSLGTNGANEKLFF. The CDR3 DNA follows: TGTGCCAGCAGCCTCGGGACCAATGGGGCTAATGAAAAACTGTTTTTT.

The sample holds many counts of this clonotype. CDR3: CASSLYPRQGGGKNTEAFF. The DNA for the CDR3 is TGTGCCAGCAGCTTGTATCCTAGACAGGGAGGAGGTAAAAACACTGAAGCTTTCTTT. The J gene is TRBJ1-1, the V gene TRBV11-2; TRBD1 agrees at 7 bases. After removal of 3 bases from V and 2 bases from J, the junction contained 18 bases not matched to a gene. Germline V gene data show CDR1 as SGHAT and CDR2 as FQNNGV. CDR3 length: 19 residues. The full variable domain, with the rest looked up from reference TRBV11-2 and TRBJ1-1, is EAGVAQSPRYKIIEKRQSVAFWCNPISGHATLYWYQQILGQGPKLLIQFQNNGVVDDSQLPKDRFSAERLKGVDSTLKIQPAKLEDSAVYLCASSLYPRQGGGKNTEAFFGQGTRLTVV.

This clonotype was recorded many times. This chain uses TRBV9 with TRBJ2-7; TRBD1 aligns across 7 bases. The V and J ends lost 2 bases and 2 bases, in that order; junction bases with no gene match: 10. CDR1 and CDR2 from the germline V gene are SGDLS and YYNGEE. The CDR3 sequence is 16 residues long. Written as DNA, the CDR3 is TGTGCCAGCAGCGTTTCCCGAGGGGACAGTACCTACGAGCAGTACTTC. It specifies CASSVSRGDSTYEQYF.

As for this clonotype: The CDR3 does not end in the conserved phenylalanine or tryptophan, so this is likely a read error. The V and J genes are TRBV7-2 and TRBJ2-3, with TRBD2 as a possible D gene (5 bases). CDR3 length: 16 amino acids. Germline V gives CDR1 SGHTA, CDR2 FQGNSA. The chain's CDR3 is CASSSSREWSTDTQYV. Here the CDR3 DNA reads TGTGCGAGCAGCTCTTCGAGGGAGTGGAGCACAGATACGCAGTATGTT.

In its sample, this clonotype was seen many times. The genes are TRBV3-1 and TRBJ1-1; D might be TRBD1 (5 bases). CDR1 is LGHDT, CDR2 YNNKEL, per germline (reference sequence). V shed 2 bases and J shed 5 bases, with 15 bases lying between them. The CDR3 is 15 residues long. DNA of the CDR3: TGTGCCAGCAGCCAAATATTGGCAGGGTCGACTGAAGCTTTCTTT. Translation gives CASSQILAGSTEAFF.

Only a few counts were recorded for this clonotype. This sequence may be a read error, since a much larger clone differs from it by one base. The chain has TRBV7-3 and TRBJ2-1, with 10 bases aligning to TRBD1. This CDR3 has 16 amino acids. V gave up 5 bases and J gave up 12 bases; unmatched junction bases: 16. Per germline, CDR1 SGHTA and CDR2 FQGTGA. CDR3 DNA sequence: TGTGCCAGCAGCCCCATAGGGGGGACAGGGGACGAAGGGCAGTTCTTC. Protein product: CASSPIGGTGDEGQFF. Together with reference TRBV7-3 and TRBJ2-1, the CDR3 gives the full variable domain: GAGVSQTPSNKVTEKGKYVELRCDPISGHTALYWYRQSLGQGPEFLIYFQGTGAADDSGLPNDRFFAVRPEGSVSTLKIQRTERGDSAVYLCASSPIGGTGDEGQFFGPGTRLTVL.

This chain links TRBV7-9 with TRBJ1-2; TRBD1 matches at 8 bases. Germline CDR1 reads SEHNR; CDR2 reads FQNEAQ (reference sequence). This CDR3 spans 16 amino acids. Trimming took 5 bases from V and 4 from J; bases not matched to a gene: 12. The CDR3 coding sequence is TGTGCCAGCAGCCCTTGGGCAGGGGGCGAGGGCTATGGCTACACCTTC. This codes for CASSPWAGGEGYGYTF.

J is TRBJ1-2 and V is TRBV6-2 or TRBV6-3, with D possibly TRBD1 on 5 matching bases. In germline, CDR1 is MNHEY, CDR2 SVGEGT. Deletions cut 6 bases from V and 5 bases from J, with 13 bases between. The CDR3 consists of 13 residues. This chain's CDR3 is CASSVPGIYGYTF. CDR3 DNA: TGTGCCAGCAGCGTTCCAGGGATTTATGGCTACACCTTC.

The table lists this clonotype with many counts. This chain connects TRBV7-9 to TRBJ2-7; 7 bases align to TRBD2. CDR1 is SEHNR and CDR2 is FQNEAQ in the germline V gene (reference sequence). This CDR3 has 16 amino acids. With V trimmed by 5 bases and J by 1 base, 11 bases remained unmatched. The DNA of the CDR3 is TGTGCCAGCAGCCCTGAGGATAGCGGGCCATCCTACGAGCAGTACTTC. As protein: CASSPEDSGPSYEQYF.

Ten or more counts support this clonotype. The V and J genes are TRBV12-3 or TRBV12-4 and TRBJ2-3, with 8 bases fitting TRBD2. This CDR3 is built from 14 residues. Trimming at V came to 3 bases and at J to 5 bases, leaving 4 bases not matched to a gene. The CDR3 sequence is CASSFGGGQDTQYF. The CDR3 DNA follows: TGTGCCAGCAGTTTCGGGGGGGGTCAAGATACGCAGTATTTT.

This clonotype was seen more than once but under ten times. The chain uses TRBV13 and TRBJ2-1, with TRBD1 matching 9 bases. The V and J ends lost 6 bases and 6 bases, in that order; junction bases with no gene match: 6. Germline V lookup: CDR1 PRHDT, CDR2 FYEKMQ (reference sequence). The CDR3 totals 14 residues. The CDR3 DNA sequence: TGTGCCAGCAGTCTAGGGACAGGGATCAATGAGCAGTTCTTC. It yields the protein CASSLGTGINEQFF.

With regard to this clonotype: Just one base apart from a much larger clone, this may be a read error. This chain joins TRBV5-1 and TRBJ1-5, with TRBD1 as a possible D gene (6 bases). The CDR3 has 13 residues. The V gene's germline CDR1 is SGHRS and CDR2 YFSETQ. Written as DNA, the CDR3 is TGCACCAGCAGCCCGGGGACAAATCAGCCCCAGCATTTT. Protein product: CTSSPGTNQPQHF.

Worth noting for this clonotype: Its ends do not fully match the called genes, so a read error is possible. J is TRBJ2-7 and V is TRBV6-5, with 10 bases aligning to TRBD1. The CDR3 loop spans 13 amino acids. Germline CDR1 reads MNHEY; CDR2 reads SVGAGI. Here the CDR3 reads CASSPGQGGERYF. The DNA for the CDR3 is TGTGCCAGCAGCCCCGGACAGGGGGGAGAGCGGTACTTC.

Worth noting for this clonotype: A much larger clonotype is one base distant, so this may be a read error. The conserved phenylalanine or tryptophan normally closing the CDR3 is absent here, so this likely arose from a read error. This chain links TRBV6-5 with TRBJ1-3, with 8 bases aligning to TRBD1. CDR1 and CDR2 from the germline V gene are MNHEY and SVGAGI. Trimming removed 6 bases from V and 2 bases from J; junction bases left unmatched: 18. The CDR3 length is 19 residues. In nucleotides, the CDR3 is TGTGCCAGCAGCCCCCTGCTTTTGTTAGACAGGGGTCCTGGAAACACCATATATTCT. Its protein is CASSPLLLLDRGPGNTIYS.